A single count supports the clone carrying this TCR beta chain. CDR3 length: 16 amino acids. Germline CDR1 is LGHNA and CDR2 is YSLEER. Trimming removed 3 bases from V and 0 bases from J, with 11 bases in between. The data belong to a study of shared clonotypes between healthy human individuals. Sequencing used immunoSEQ multiplex PCR; TCRdb keeps in-frame clones, though not all of them. Here the sample spans 2 million to 2.5 million clones, approximately 94% being singletons. The TCR comes from a man aged 18 to 29 in good health. Some clones in this sample may be carry-over from other donors' samples. Sequencing input: naive CD4+ T cells from PBMCs. As for subset: CD45RA+ positively selected. The chain joins TRBV4-3 to TRBJ1-4, with D hard to call. The CDR3 DNA reads TGCGCCAGCAGCCATTCAGTATATGCAACTAATGAAAAACTGTTTTTT. It codes for CASSHSVYATNEKLFF.